This T cell receptor beta chain originates from a study of identical twins' blood T cells. About the study: Around 50 million reads came from approximately twelve libraries, six alpha, six beta.

There are 14 residues in the CDR3. Trimming removed 3 bases from V and 0 bases from J, with 9 bases in between. Germline V gives CDR1 SGDLS, CDR2 YYNGEE. The study's findings and limits: Twins reportedly had markedly more similar V usage than unrelated donors, even among out-of-frame TCRbeta clonotypes. Top TCRbeta clonotypes were shared more with twin than unrelated donors.

Both ends of each TCR cDNA library bore sample-specific barcodes. TCRdb analysed the 5' RACE reads with MiXCR anew, one entry per CDR3 protein. This repertoire shows roughly 380,000 distinct CDR3 sequences, 25% to 35% found once; its top ten account for 6.1%. A word on this clonotype: No antigen is known for it.

The sequencing input was PBMCs. This chain uses TRBV9 with TRBJ1-2; no reliable D call. This TCR came from a woman aged 18-50 years in good health. As DNA, the CDR3 is TGTGCCAGCAGCGCCTTAGTCGCTAACTATGGCTACACCTTC. It codes for CASSALVANYGYTF.